This TCR beta chain was sequenced during a study of T cells after yellow fever vaccination. As for the study in general: CD3, CD45RA, CCR7 and CD95 guided sorting of the EM, EMRA, CM and Tscm memory subsets.

Findings and caveats of the study: There was a possibility that FACS-sorted repertoires contained abundant clonotypes contaminating from the bulk population.

For TCR, cDNA came from 5'RACE template switching, which added a universal primer site and UMIs. TCRdb processed the 5' RACE reads anew with MiXCR; each CDR3 protein has one entry. The data hold some 27,000 distinct CDR3 sequences, with about 6% observed a single time. The V gene's germline CDR1 is SGHTA and CDR2 FQGTGA. The CDR3 runs 15 residues. Between the trimmed V and J ends, which lost 4 bases and 6 bases, there was a span of 16 bases. The chain joins TRBV7-3 to TRBJ2-1; D perhaps matches TRBD2 (5 bases). This receptor was obtained from a man aged 25 to 40 who received the YFV17D yellow fever vaccine. Sample: PBMCs, either bulk or a sorted T-cell subset (CD4+, CD8+, memory, or dextramer-sorted; not recorded which), taken on the day of the yellow fever booster vaccination. In nucleotides, the CDR3 is TGTGCCAGCAGCTCCGGGATCCGTCCCCCCAATGAGCAGTTCTTC. Its protein is CASSSGIRPPNEQFF.